A selection of T cell receptor beta chains follows, all from one sample in a study of CD8 T cells in ankylosing spondylitis. TCRdb fed the 5' RACE reads into MiXCR, producing one record per CDR3 protein. Among 750,000 to 850,000 distinct CDR3 sequences listed, 10% to 15% were seen once. The sequencing sample was made of blood, either unsorted or a sorted T cell fraction (not recorded which). The source of these receptors is a male donor with ankylosing spondylitis. CDR3s include the opening cysteine and the closing phenylalanine or tryptophan. A D gene is named only where the DNA matches it firmly. Some rows mark clone size as missing; the rest say once, few, many or name a class of expanded clone.

length: 12; size: .; D: .; V: TRBV24-1; J: TRBJ2-4; DNA: TGTGCCACCAGTGACCCCACGAACATTCAGTACTTC; CDR3: CATSDPTNIQYF
length: 17; size: .; D: .; V: TRBV6-1; J: TRBJ1-1; DNA: TGTGCCAGCAGCCCACCTGCAAATTCTGGAGGGACTTCTGAAGCTTTCTTT; CDR3: CASSPPANSGGTSEAFF
length: 14; size: few; D: .; V: TRBV10-3; J: TRBJ2-3; DNA: TGTGCCATCAGTGAGTCTGCGTACACAGATACGCAGTATTTT; CDR3: CAISESAYTDTQYF
length: 13; size: many; D: .; V: TRBV7-9; J: TRBJ2-5; DNA: TGTGCCAGCAGCACGACAGTACAAGAGACCCAGTACTTC; CDR3: CASSTTVQETQYF
length: 13; size: many; D: TRBD1; V: TRBV7-2; J: TRBJ2-7; DNA: TGTGCCAGCAGCACCAGACAGGGAACATGGCAGTACTTC; CDR3: CASSTRQGTWQYF
length: 16; size: few; D: TRBD2; V: TRBV20-1; J: TRBJ2-2; DNA: TGCAGTGCTAGCGGGAGGGCCCAAATATACACCGGGGAGCTGTTTTTT; CDR3: CSASGRAQIYTGELFF
length: 13; size: few; D: .; V: TRBV6-1; J: TRBJ2-7; DNA: TGTGCCAGCAGAAGGGACTGGGGAAGGGAGCAGTACTTC; CDR3: CASRRDWGREQYF
length: 16; size: few; D: .; V: TRBV6-5; J: TRBJ1-5; DNA: TGTGCCAGCAGTTACATCGGCGCAGGGGTAAATCAGCCCCAGCATTTT; CDR3: CASSYIGAGVNQPQHF
length: 14; size: .; D: .; V: TRBV10-3; J: TRBJ2-7; DNA: TGTGCCATCAGTGAGTCGTGGGAGAGCTACGAGCAGTACTTC; CDR3: CAISESWESYEQYF
length: 13; size: few; D: TRBD1; V: TRBV7-9; J: TRBJ1-1; DNA: TGTGCCAGCAGCTTTACAGGGGCCAGCTTAGCTTTCTTT; CDR3: CASSFTGASLAFF